The clone carrying this T cell receptor beta chain appeared many times. What it binds is unknown. This entry is derived from a study of human T cells and chemical hapten exposure. Study overall: Patches with 0.01% DPC went on the upper back, and the tests were read at 6 days. General observations from the study: Following DPC sensitization, TCRs present above 1 in 1000 frequency showed no change.

Documented time point: patch test 3, about 24 weeks after DPC sensitization. Treatment defined: therapeutic diphenylcyclopropenone sensitization with weekly scalp DPC. The library gave individual cDNA molecules unique molecular identifiers. TCRdb analysed the RACE reads with MiXCR anew, one entry per CDR3 protein. The table lists some 74,000 distinct CDR3 sequences, 13% of them singletons. The CDR3 has 18 amino acids. V gave up 7 bases and J gave up 7 bases, with 29 bases separating them. This TCR came from a woman aged 50 to 60 with alopecia areata. Some clones in this sample may be carry-over from other donors' samples. This sample comprised whole blood, obtained in connection with sensitization to the hapten diphenylcyclopropenone (DPC). This sequence joins TRBV12-3 or TRBV12-4 and TRBJ2-1; D is possibly TRBD2 (5 bases). The CDR3, as DNA: TGTGCCAGCACCCCGGGATCTACGGGTATTAGTGGATATAATGAGCAGTTCTTC. It specifies CASTPGSTGISGYNEQFF.